One and the same sample provided the 17 T cell receptor beta chains below, sequenced in a study of T-cell memory formation after mild COVID-19. TCRdb analysed the 5' RACE reads with MiXCR anew, one entry per CDR3 protein. The sample carries roughly 250,000 distinct CDR3 sequences, approximately 15% recorded once. The source material was PBMCs or a T cell subset sorted from them (not recorded which). Receptor source: a man aged 18 to 30 who had mild COVID-19 (a few samples of this study predate the infection). Cell type and time point are not known.

Many counts were recorded for this clonotype. The rearrangement joins TRBV29-1 to TRBJ2-2, with D hard to call. The CDR3 contains 14 residues. CDR1 and CDR2 from the germline V gene are SQVTM and ANQGSEA. The V gene lost 2 bases and the J gene lost 3 bases, with 10 bases spanning the gap. The CDR3 is CSVESVSHTGELFF. The CDR3 DNA follows: TGCAGCGTTGAATCTGTTTCTCACACCGGGGAGCTGTTTTTT.

The genes are TRBV7-2 and TRBJ2-3; TRBD1 matches 8 bases. The V gene end was trimmed by 5 bases and the J gene end by 5 bases; junction bases not matched to a gene: 9. Germline-derived CDR1 and CDR2 are SGHTA and FQGNSA. This CDR3 region has 15 residues. Here the CDR3 reads CASSPSGQGLDTQYF. CDR3 nucleotides: TGTGCCAGCAGCCCCTCTGGACAGGGCTTAGATACGCAGTATTTT.

V and J are TRBV12-3 or TRBV12-4 and TRBJ2-1; no clear D. This CDR3 region has 11 residues. The germline V and J ends were trimmed by 3 bases and 10 bases, with 7 bases remaining between them. The DNA of the CDR3 is TGTGCCAGCAGTTTCGGGCCGGAGCAGTTCTTC. Encoded protein: CASSFGPEQFF.

The chain is built from TRBV20-1 and TRBJ1-2; D unclear. This CDR3 has 15 residues. The V end lost 5 bases, the J end lost 7 bases, and 23 bases lay between the germline ends. Germline assignment: CDR1 DFQATT and CDR2 SNEGSKA (reference sequence). CDR3 DNA: TGCAGTGCTCCTGTTATGTTGTCAAACGAGGGTGGCTACACCTTC. It yields the protein CSAPVMLSNEGGYTF.

The table lists this clonotype with a few counts. The chain recombines TRBV18 with TRBJ2-7, with 7 bases aligning to TRBD2. In germline, CDR1 is KGHSH, CDR2 LQKENI. The CDR3 extends over 12 amino acids. The ends lost 6 bases at V and 6 bases at J; junction bases unmatched: 5. This CDR3 is CASSSGRGEQYF. Here the CDR3 DNA reads TGTGCCAGCTCCTCAGGGAGGGGCGAGCAGTACTTC.

This clonotype appeared a few times. The J gene is TRBJ1-1, the V gene TRBV12-3 or TRBV12-4; D call uncertain. This CDR3 comprises 12 residues. Trimming took 8 bases from V and 2 from J, leaving 9 bases between them. CDR3 amino acids: CASQLANTEAFF. The CDR3 coding sequence is TGTGCCAGCCAGCTGGCTAACACTGAAGCTTTCTTT.

The rearrangement links TRBV6-4 to TRBJ2-3; 7 bases are a match to TRBD2. The V and J ends lost 2 bases and 4 bases, in that order; junction bases with no gene match: 6. CDR1 is MRHNA, CDR2 SNTAGT, per germline. The CDR3 has 15 amino acids. This chain's CDR3 is CASSDGAGEADTQYF. The CDR3 region has the DNA TGTGCCAGCAGTGACGGGGCGGGGGAGGCAGATACGCAGTATTTT.

The chain recombines TRBV3-1 with TRBJ1-1; a weak D match, TRBD1 (6 bases). Germline V gene data show CDR1 as LGHDT and CDR2 as YNNKEL (reference sequence). V lost 3 bases to trimming and J lost 8 bases, with 13 bases between them. The CDR3 covers 13 residues. The CDR3 DNA sequence: TGTGCCAGCAGCCACCAGCAGGGGCAGGAAGCTTTCTTT. Protein sequence: CASSHQQGQEAFF.

The chain uses TRBV20-1 and TRBJ1-4; no definite D call. The V gene lost 3 bases and the J gene lost 4 bases, with 9 bases spanning the gap. The CDR3 is 13 residues long. Per germline, CDR1 DFQATT and CDR2 SNEGSKA (reference sequence). CDR3 sequence reads: CSARAGYNEKLFF. In nucleotides, the CDR3 is TGCAGTGCTAGGGCCGGGTATAATGAAAAACTGTTTTTT.

V usage is TRBV4-2 and J usage is TRBJ1-6, with D possibly TRBD1 on 6 matching bases. Looked up from germline, CDR1 is LGHNA and CDR2 is YNFKEQ. This CDR3 spans 15 amino acids. Between the trimmed V and J ends, which lost 0 bases and 10 bases, there was a span of 13 bases. CDR3 sequence: CASSQETGFPSPLHF. The CDR3 DNA reads as TGTGCCAGCAGCCAAGAGACAGGATTCCCCTCACCCCTCCACTTT.

The rearrangement links TRBV4-3 to TRBJ2-1; 10 nucleotides agree with TRBD2. Germline trimming cut 3 bases from V and 9 bases from J; bases unmatched to any gene: 5. Germline loops: CDR1 LGHNA, CDR2 YSLEER. This CDR3 is 14 amino acids long. The CDR3 reads CASSHTSGDVEQFF. CDR3 nucleotides: TGCGCCAGCAGCCATACTAGCGGGGATGTTGAGCAGTTCTTC.

This clonotype was seen only once. The chain uses TRBV29-1 and TRBJ1-2, with TRBD1 identical over 8 bases. Germline lookup yields CDR1 SQVTM and CDR2 ANQGSEA. With V trimmed by 6 bases and J by 4 bases, 13 bases remained unmatched. The CDR3 runs 15 residues. As DNA, the CDR3 is TGCAGCGTCGCGGGACAGGCACCAGCACTCTATGGCTACACCTTC. Protein: CSVAGQAPALYGYTF.

The chain joins TRBV29-1 to TRBJ2-1, with 11 bases that match TRBD2. The CDR3 has 12 amino acids. Germline V gives CDR1 SQVTM, CDR2 ANQGSEA. With V trimmed by 6 bases and J by 9 bases, 4 bases remained unmatched. The CDR3 protein is CSVTSGGPEQFF. CDR3 sequence (DNA): TGCAGCGTAACTAGCGGGGGACCTGAGCAGTTCTTC.

By share, this clonotype ranks as medium-sized. The genes are TRBV7-2 and TRBJ2-3; TRBD2 matches at 8 bases. CDR1 is SGHTA, CDR2 FQGNSA, per germline. CDR3 length: 15 amino acids. V was pared by 5 bases and J by 2 bases, with 6 bases of the junction left unmatched. CDR3 loop: CASSPGGPLTDTQYF. In nucleotides, the CDR3 is TGTGCCAGCAGCCCGGGGGGGCCCCTCACAGATACGCAGTATTTT.

This chain links TRBV15 with TRBJ1-1; D is uncertain. Germline V gives CDR1 LNHNV, CDR2 YYDKDF (reference sequence). V was shortened by 11 bases and J by 4 bases, with 20 bases between the two germline ends. CDR3 length: 14 amino acids. The CDR3 DNA follows: TGTGCCGCCCGACTTGCACGCGGCAGCACTGAAGCTTTCTTT. This gives the protein CAARLARGSTEAFF. The full variable domain, with the rest looked up from reference TRBV15 and TRBJ1-1, is DAMVIQNPRYQVTQFGKPVTLSCSQTLNHNVMYWYQQKSSQAPKLLFHYYDKDFNNEADTPDNFQSRRPNTSFCFLDIRSPGLGDTAMYLCAARLARGSTEAFFGQGTRLTVV.

This clonotype has just a few counts. The chain employs TRBV7-3 and TRBJ2-2, with 9 positions matching TRBD1. This CDR3 is built from 16 residues. V shed 2 bases, J shed 5 bases, and the junction held 6 bases outside the gene matches. Germline CDR1 is SGHTA and CDR2 is FQGTGA. The DNA for the CDR3 is TGTGCCAGCAGCTTAGGGGGACAGGGACTTACCGGGGAGCTGTTTTTT. Its protein product is CASSLGGQGLTGELFF.

This clonotype was counted between two and nine times. The rearrangement uses TRBV2 and TRBJ1-3; TRBD1 aligns across 8 bases. The CDR3 loop spans 15 amino acids. The trim removed 6 bases at V and 2 bases at J, leaving 6 bases unmatched. The germline CDR1 and CDR2 sequences are SNHLY and FYNNEI. CDR3 coding DNA: TGTGCCAGCAGAAGGACAGGGAGTACTGGAAACACCATATATTTT. Protein product: CASRRTGSTGNTIYF.